The rows below give T cell receptor beta chains drawn from one sample of a study of metastatic and nonmetastatic thyroid tumors. Using MiXCR, TCRdb reanalyzed the PCR reads. The table records about 30,000 clones, around 16% of them present only once. The material sequenced was blood. The receptors come from a female donor with papillary thyroid cancer or a benign thyroid nodule (not recorded which). Some clones in this sample may be carry-over from other donors' samples. Both conserved end residues are part of each CDR3. The D gene is left open where the match is weak. Some rows mark clone size as missing; the rest say once, few, many or name a class of expanded clone.

cdr3_aa j_call v_call clone_size d_call
CSVGGTSGTHEQFF TRBJ2-1 TRBV29-1 many TRBD2
CASSFSGASYEQYF TRBJ2-7 TRBV27 many NA
CASSSFGGGETQYF TRBJ2-5 TRBV28 many NA
CASSPGTHYEQYF TRBJ2-7 TRBV18 many NA
CASSQAGEGIQYF TRBJ2-4 TRBV3-1 many NA
CSATALGDEQFF TRBJ2-1 TRBV20-1 medium-sized NA
CASSKGQGAGNEQFF TRBJ2-1 TRBV18 many TRBD1
CASSLPGQGAFYEHYF TRBJ2-7 TRBV28 NA TRBD1
CASSPLFTGGRYGYTF TRBJ1-2 TRBV3-1 many TRBD1
CATKRDTGGAAEAFF TRBJ1-1 TRBV2 many NA
CASSYSGQFYNEQFF TRBJ2-1 TRBV6-6 NA NA
CASSEGLSGANVLTF TRBJ2-6 TRBV25-1 many NA
CASSLFGGLAAYEQYF TRBJ2-7 TRBV7-3 medium-sized TRBD2
CASSLVAGNQPQHF TRBJ1-5 TRBV5-5 NA NA
CAWSVANNEQFF TRBJ2-1 TRBV30 NA NA
CASSDLGPMIYEQFF TRBJ2-1 TRBV19 NA NA
CASSPPQETQYF TRBJ2-5 TRBV18 medium-sized NA
CASSTGASSGNSIYF TRBJ1-3 TRBV6-1 NA TRBD1
CASSLVVLAGSYEQYF TRBJ2-7 TRBV7-8 NA TRBD2
CASSNSGHTGELFF TRBJ2-2 TRBV2 few NA
CASSLRGSGELFF TRBJ2-2 TRBV7-3 many NA
CSARAQGGGNTGELFF TRBJ2-2 TRBV20-1 many NA
CASSFWCGPLHF TRBJ1-6 TRBV12-3/TRBV12-4 few NA
CSARGFAGAPEQFF TRBJ2-1 TRBV20-1 NA TRBD2
CASSLPFRDRQFF TRBJ2-1 TRBV5-8 many TRBD1
CACTARGRSTYTQYF TRBJ2-3 TRBV30 NA NA
CASSYGSGLAGTYNEQFF TRBJ2-1 TRBV6-5 many TRBD2
CATSDVALGGTGELFF TRBJ2-2 TRBV24-1 many NA
CAIKDIPNTEAFF TRBJ1-1 TRBV10-3 many NA
CASSSSGTASLDYGYTF TRBJ1-2 TRBV5-1 NA TRBD1
CASSLRTESYEQYF TRBJ2-7 TRBV4-1 medium-sized NA
CSASPAAGPGSLIQYF TRBJ2-5 TRBV20-1 NA NA
CASSLGSEKLFF TRBJ1-4 TRBV7-9 many NA
CASASGTLQETQYF TRBJ2-5 TRBV7-9 many NA
CASSIRDRGNYGYTF TRBJ1-2 TRBV19 many TRBD1
CASSPLGLVEQYF TRBJ2-7 TRBV28 many TRBD2
CASSLLGLAGEGTGELFF TRBJ2-2 TRBV12-3/TRBV12-4 many TRBD2
CASSCRTGGQDGYTF TRBJ1-2 TRBV6-1 many TRBD1
CASSLGLLNYNEQFF TRBJ2-1 TRBV5-5 many NA
CATSREDRGREAFF TRBJ1-1 TRBV15 many TRBD1
CASSSTSGAYEQYF TRBJ2-7 TRBV11-2 medium-sized TRBD2
CASKPSWRSNEQYF TRBJ2-7 TRBV10-2 NA NA
CASSFVGPGTGNTIYF TRBJ1-3 TRBV27 NA NA
CSARDPLTSYNEQFF TRBJ2-1 TRBV20-1 many NA
CASRGLAYNEQFF TRBJ2-1 TRBV6-1 many NA
CASSSDRGINEQFF TRBJ2-1 TRBV5-1 many TRBD1
CSASPSGLAGYNEQFF TRBJ2-1 TRBV20-1 NA TRBD2
CASILSVGERQFF TRBJ2-1 TRBV6-1 many NA
CASSLVLAGDEQFF TRBJ2-1 TRBV7-6 many TRBD2
CASRSEGGPLDTQYF TRBJ2-3 TRBV28 many TRBD2
CASSLGPNNEQFF TRBJ2-1 TRBV7-3 NA NA
CASSLVVPGLAGSEQFF TRBJ2-1 TRBV7-2 many TRBD2
CSSSWSVRGNTEAFF TRBJ1-1 TRBV7-8 NA NA
CSFEDPLRAAHYGYTF TRBJ1-2 TRBV29-1 few NA
CASSQGKREGGGELFF TRBJ2-2 TRBV4-2 many TRBD2
CASSYQAPGNTGELFF TRBJ2-2 TRBV6-5 few NA
CSARPRASHPYQPQHF TRBJ1-5 TRBV20-1 many NA
CASSWDSLNQPQHF TRBJ1-5 TRBV28 many TRBD1
CASSIAGLANEQYF TRBJ2-7 TRBV19 many TRBD2